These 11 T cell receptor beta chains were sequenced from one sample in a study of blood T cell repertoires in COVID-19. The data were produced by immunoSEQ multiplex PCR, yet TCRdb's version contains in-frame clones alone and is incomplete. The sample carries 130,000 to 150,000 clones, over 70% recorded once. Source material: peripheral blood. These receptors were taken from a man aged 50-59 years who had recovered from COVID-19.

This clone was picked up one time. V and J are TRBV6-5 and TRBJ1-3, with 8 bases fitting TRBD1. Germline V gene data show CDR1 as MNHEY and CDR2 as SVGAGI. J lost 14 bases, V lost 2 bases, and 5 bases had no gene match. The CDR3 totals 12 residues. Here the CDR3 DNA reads TGTGCCAGCAGTTACCGGACAGGGACTTTATATTTT. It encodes CASSYRTGTLYF.

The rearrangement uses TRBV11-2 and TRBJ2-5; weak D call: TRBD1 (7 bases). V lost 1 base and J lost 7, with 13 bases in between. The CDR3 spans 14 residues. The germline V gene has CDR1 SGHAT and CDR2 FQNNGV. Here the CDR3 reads CASSLGQGLGTQYF. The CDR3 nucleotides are TGTGCCAGCAGCTTAGGACAGGGACTGGGGACCCAGTACTTC.

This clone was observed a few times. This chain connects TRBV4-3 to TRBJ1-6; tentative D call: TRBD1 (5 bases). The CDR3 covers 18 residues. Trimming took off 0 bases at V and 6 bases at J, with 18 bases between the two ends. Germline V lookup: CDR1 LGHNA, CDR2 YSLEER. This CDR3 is CASSQDPPGRLINSPLHF. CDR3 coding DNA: TGCGCCAGCAGCCAAGATCCCCCAGGGCGGCTGATTAATTCACCCCTCCACTTT.

The CDR3 sequence is CASSSRTSGGVETQYF. For the CDR3, the DNA is TGTGCCAGCAGCTCACGGACTAGCGGGGGGGTGGAGACCCAGTACTTC. The rearrangement links TRBV5-4 to TRBJ2-5; 15 bases agree with TRBD2. Germline values: CDR1 SGHNT, CDR2 YYREEE (reference sequence). The junction had 5 bases not matched to a gene; V was cut back by 3 bases and J by 5 bases. This CDR3 comprises 16 residues.

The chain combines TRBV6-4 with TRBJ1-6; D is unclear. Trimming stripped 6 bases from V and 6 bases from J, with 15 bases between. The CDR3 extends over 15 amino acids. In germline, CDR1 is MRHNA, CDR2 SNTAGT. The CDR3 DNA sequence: TGTGCCAGCAGGGAGACGAGTTTAGCTAATTCACCCCTCCACTTT. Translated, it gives CASRETSLANSPLHF.

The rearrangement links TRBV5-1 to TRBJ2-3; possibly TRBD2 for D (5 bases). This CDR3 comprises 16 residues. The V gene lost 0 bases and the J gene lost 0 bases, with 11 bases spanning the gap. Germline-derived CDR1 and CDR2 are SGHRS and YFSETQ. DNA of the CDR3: TGCGCCAGCAGCTTGGAAACCGGACTGAGCACAGATACGCAGTATTTT. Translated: CASSLETGLSTDTQYF. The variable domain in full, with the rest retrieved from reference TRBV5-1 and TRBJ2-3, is KAGVTQTPRYLIKTRGQQVTLSCSPISGHRSVSWYQQTPGQGLQFLFEYFSETQRNKGNFPGRFSGRQFSNSRSEMNVSTLELGDSALYLCASSLETGLSTDTQYFGPGTRLTVL.

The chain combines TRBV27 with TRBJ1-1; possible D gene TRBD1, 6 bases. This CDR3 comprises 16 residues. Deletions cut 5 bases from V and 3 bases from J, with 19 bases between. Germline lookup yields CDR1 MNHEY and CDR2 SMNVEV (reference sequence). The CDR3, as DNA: TGTGCCAGCAGTCCAATGGGACATTACCTTGACACTGAAGCTTTCTTT. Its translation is CASSPMGHYLDTEAFF.

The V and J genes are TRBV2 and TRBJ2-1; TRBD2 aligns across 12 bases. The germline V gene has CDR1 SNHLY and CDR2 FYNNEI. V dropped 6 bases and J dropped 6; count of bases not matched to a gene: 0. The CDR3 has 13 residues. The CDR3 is CASRTSGGNEQFF. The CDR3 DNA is TGTGCCAGCAGGACTAGCGGGGGCAATGAGCAGTTCTTC. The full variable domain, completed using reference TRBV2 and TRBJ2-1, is EPEVTQTPSHQVTQMGQEVILRCVPISNHLYFYWYRQILGQKVEFLVSFYNNEISEKSEIFDDQFSVERPDGSNFTLKIRSTKLEDSAMYFCASRTSGGNEQFFGPGTRLTVL.

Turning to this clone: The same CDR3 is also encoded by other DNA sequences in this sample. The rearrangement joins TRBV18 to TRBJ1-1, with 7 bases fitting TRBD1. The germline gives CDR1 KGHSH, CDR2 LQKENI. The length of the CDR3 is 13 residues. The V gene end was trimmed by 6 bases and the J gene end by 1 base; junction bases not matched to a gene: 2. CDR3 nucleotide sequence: TGTGCCAGCTCCAGGACAGGGAACACTGAAGCTTTCTTT. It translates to CASSRTGNTEAFF.

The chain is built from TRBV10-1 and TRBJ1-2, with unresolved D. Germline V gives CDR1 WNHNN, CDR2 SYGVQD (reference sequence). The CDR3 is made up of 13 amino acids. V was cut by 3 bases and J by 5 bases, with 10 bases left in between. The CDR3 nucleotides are TGCGCCAGCAGTGAAACGGGGAGTTATGGCTACACCTTC. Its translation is CASSETGSYGYTF.

The DNA for the CDR3 is TGTGCCAGCAGCCCTTCAGGGACTAGCACCTACGAGCAGTACTTC. This codes for CASSPSGTSTYEQYF. The rearrangement joins TRBV14 to TRBJ2-7; TRBD2 matches 9 bases. CDR3 length: 15 residues. Unmatched junction bases numbered 6, after V lost 4 bases and J lost 2 bases. CDR1 and CDR2 from the germline V gene are SGHDN and FVKESK.